These 22 T cell receptor beta chains came from one sample sequenced in a study of blood T cell repertoires in COVID-19. Produced via immunoSEQ multiplex PCR; TCRdb's table is partial and in-frame only. The profile shows some 140,000 clones, more than 80% of them singletons. Sequenced input: peripheral blood. These receptors originate from a human donor in a cohort sampled during active COVID-19.

The chain recombines TRBV15 with TRBJ2-3, with D unclear. The CDR3 covers 13 residues. In germline, CDR1 is LNHNV, CDR2 YYDKDF (reference sequence). The V end lost 0 bases, the J end lost 4 bases, and 5 bases lay between the germline ends. As DNA, the CDR3 is TGTGCCACCAGCAGAGATCCCGCAGATACGCAGTATTTT. As protein: CATSRDPADTQYF.

V and J are TRBV12-3 or TRBV12-4 and TRBJ1-2, with TRBD1 identical over 9 bases. The CDR3 length is 13 residues. V was pared by 6 bases and J by 5 bases, with 4 bases of the junction left unmatched. In nucleotides, the CDR3 is TGTGCCAGCAGAGGGACAGGGTGGTATGGCTACACCTTC. It encodes CASRGTGWYGYTF.

The rearrangement joins TRBV24-1 to TRBJ2-5; D gene unclear. Germline CDR1 and CDR2: KGHDR and SFDVKD. V dropped 12 bases and J dropped 4 bases, with 20 bases sitting between them. This CDR3 comprises 14 residues. CDR3 in amino acids: CAALSYDRGETQYF. CDR3 bases: TGTGCCGCCCTCTCATACGACCGAGGAGAGACCCAGTACTTC.

The rearrangement uses TRBV5-1 and TRBJ2-5; perhaps TRBD2 as D (6 bases). This CDR3 spans 15 amino acids. The V gene's germline CDR1 is SGHRS and CDR2 YFSETQ. V lost 4 bases, J lost 2 bases, and 15 bases lay in between. This chain's CDR3 is CASSDALSGQETQYF. CDR3 nucleotides: TGCGCCAGCAGCGATGCCCTTAGCGGACAAGAGACCCAGTACTTC.

Only one count was recorded for this clone. The CDR3 DNA reads TGTGCCAGCAGCTTAGCCCACTCTGGAAACACCATATATTTT. It encodes CASSLAHSGNTIYF. The chain couples TRBV7-6 to TRBJ1-3; D is unresolved. Germline V lookup: CDR1 SGHVS, CDR2 FNYEAQ. The CDR3 sequence is 14 residues long. The V end was cut by 0 bases, the J end by 0 bases, with 3 bases between.

V is TRBV7-2 and J is TRBJ1-4; D uncertain. The CDR3 consists of 12 residues. V dropped 6 bases and J dropped 8 bases, with 10 bases sitting between them. Germline values: CDR1 SGHTA, CDR2 FQGNSA. The CDR3 spells CASRRGTEKLFF. The DNA of the CDR3 is TGTGCCAGCAGACGCGGTACCGAAAAACTGTTTTTT.

The rearrangement joins TRBV30 to TRBJ1-1; TRBD1 matches 8 bases. V lost 0 bases to trimming and J lost 9 bases; unmatched junction nucleotides: 9. The CDR3 consists of 14 residues. Germline assignment: CDR1 GTSNPN and CDR2 SVGIG (reference sequence). CDR3: CAWSVRGGTGKAFF. The CDR3 coding sequence is TGTGCCTGGAGTGTACGTGGGGGGACAGGAAAAGCTTTCTTT.

The V call is TRBV6-1, the J call TRBJ1-1; D is ambiguous. Germline-derived CDR1 and CDR2 are MNHNS and SASEGT. The CDR3 is 14 amino acids. Between the trimmed V and J ends, which lost 0 bases and 5 bases, there was a span of 10 bases. CDR3 amino acids: CASSEARLLTEAFF. CDR3 nucleotides: TGTGCCAGCAGTGAAGCACGCCTATTGACTGAAGCTTTCTTT.

The rearrangement joins TRBV19 to TRBJ2-1; D uncertain. The CDR3 covers 13 residues. The germline V gene has CDR1 LNHDA and CDR2 SQIVND (reference sequence). Trimming shortened V by 7 bases and J by 0 bases, and 7 bases separated the two germline ends. The CDR3 DNA sequence: TGTGCCAGTAAGCCTAGCTCCTACAATGAGCAGTTCTTC. This translates into CASKPSSYNEQFF.

This rearrangement joins TRBV11-3 to TRBJ2-3, with 11 bases matching TRBD2. CDR1 SGHNT and CDR2 YENEEA come from the germline V gene. J lost 4 bases, V lost 3 bases, and 15 bases had no gene match. The CDR3 consists of 19 residues. CDR3 nucleotides: TGTGCCAGCAGCTTTACTGTTACTAGCGGGAGAGGAATGTCAGATACGCAGTATTTT. This translates into CASSFTVTSGRGMSDTQYF. Drawing the rest from reference TRBV11-3 and TRBJ2-3, the complete variable domain is EAGVVQSPRYKIIEKKQPVAFWCNPISGHNTLYWYLQNLGQGPELLIRYENEEAVDDSQLPKDRFSAERLKGVDSTLKIQPAELGDSAVYLCASSFTVTSGRGMSDTQYFGPGTRLTVL.

V gene TRBV11-2 combines with J gene TRBJ1-2; 7 nucleotides align to TRBD1. Trimming cost V 3 bases and J 14 bases; bases outside gene matches: 3. This CDR3 has 10 residues. The germline CDR1 and CDR2 sequences are SGHAT and FQNNGV. The DNA for the CDR3 is TGTGCCAGCAGCTTCGACAGGGAGACCTTC. Amino acids: CASSFDRETF.

The rearrangement uses TRBV12-5 and TRBJ1-6; no definite D call. The germline V gene encodes CDR1 LGHNT and CDR2 FRNRAP. The V end was cut by 0 bases, the J end by 5 bases, with 8 bases between. The CDR3 totals 15 residues. CDR3 sequence reads: CASGLVQMDNSPLHF. The CDR3 DNA reads as TGTGCTAGTGGTTTGGTACAGATGGATAATTCACCCCTCCACTTT.

The rearrangement links TRBV6-5 to TRBJ2-5; 7 bases map to TRBD2. CDR3 length equals 13 residues. Germline-derived CDR1 and CDR2 are MNHEY and SVGAGI. With 6 bases clipped from V and 4 bases from J, the junction kept 5 bases outside the gene matches. CDR3 DNA sequence: TGTGCCAGCAGCTTGGGGGGGGTAGAGACCCAGTACTTC. This encodes CASSLGGVETQYF.

The chain carries TRBV24-1 and TRBJ2-3, with D unclear. V was trimmed by 3 bases and J by 5 bases, leaving 17 bases between them. Germline values: CDR1 KGHDR, CDR2 SFDVKD. The CDR3 has 16 residues. The CDR3 is CATSDRARSLGDTQYF. DNA for the CDR3: TGTGCCACCAGTGATCGAGCCAGGTCACTGGGAGATACGCAGTATTTT.

This clone appeared a single time. V and J are TRBV27 and TRBJ2-2, with D perhaps TRBD1 (5 bases). Germline CDR1 is MNHEY and CDR2 is SMNVEV (reference sequence). Trimming left V 6 bases short and J 6 bases short, with 8 bases between. The CDR3 is made up of 12 amino acids. The DNA for the CDR3 is TGTGCCAGCAGCAGGGATGCCGGGGAGCTGTTTTTT. Translation gives CASSRDAGELFF.

The rearrangement uses TRBV24-1 and TRBJ1-2; TRBD1 matches at 7 bases. Germline assignment: CDR1 KGHDR and CDR2 SFDVKD. The CDR3 loop spans 14 amino acids. The ends lost 6 bases at V and 7 bases at J; junction bases unmatched: 10. The DNA of the CDR3 is TGTGCCACCAGTTTGGGAGAGGGGGCACGTGGCTACACCTTC. Its protein is CATSLGEGARGYTF.

This clone has just one count. This chain joins TRBV6-2 or TRBV6-3 and TRBJ1-2, with TRBD1 identical over 7 bases. The ends lost 4 bases at V and 7 bases at J; junction bases unmatched: 15. Germline V gene data show CDR1 as MNHEY and CDR2 as SVGEGT. This CDR3 is 16 amino acids long. The CDR3 DNA reads as TGTGCCAGCAGTTTTATCCGACAGGGTGATTTCTTTGGCTACACCTTC. Translated, it gives CASSFIRQGDFFGYTF.

V gene TRBV7-2 combines with J gene TRBJ2-5, with TRBD1 matching 7 bases. CDR1 and CDR2 (germline): SGHTA, FQGNSA. With V trimmed by 10 bases and J by 4 bases, 9 bases remained unmatched. The CDR3 contains 13 residues. DNA of the CDR3: TGTGCCATACGGACAGGAGAGGTAGAGACCCAGTACTTC. Translation gives CAIRTGEVETQYF.

Only a few counts were recorded for this clone. The V call is TRBV15, the J call TRBJ2-7; 10 positions match TRBD1. V shed 3 bases and J 3 bases; nucleotides not matched to a gene: 2. CDR1 and CDR2 (germline): LNHNV, YYDKDF (reference sequence). The CDR3 spans 14 residues. This CDR3 reads CATSSRTGGYEQYF. The CDR3 region has the DNA TGTGCCACCAGCAGCCGGACAGGGGGCTACGAGCAGTACTTC.

The genes are TRBV5-1 and TRBJ1-1; no definite D call. Trimming pared 0 bases from V and 5 bases from J, leaving 8 bases between. Germline assignment: CDR1 SGHRS and CDR2 YFSETQ. CDR3 length: 13 residues. The CDR3 DNA sequence: TGCGCCAGCAGCTTGGGGGGAGGGACTGAAGCTTTCTTT. This encodes CASSLGGGTEAFF.

The chain uses TRBV6-5 and TRBJ1-2, with 9 bases lining up with TRBD1. After removal of 6 bases from V and 7 bases from J, the junction contained 3 bases not matched to a gene. Looked up from germline, CDR1 is MNHEY and CDR2 is SVGAGI. There are 12 residues in the CDR3. Here the CDR3 DNA reads TGTGCCAGCAGACAGGGGGCCAGTGGCTACACCTTC. The encoded protein is CASRQGASGYTF.

The V call is TRBV9, the J call TRBJ2-2, with TRBD1 matching over 8 bases. V lost 0 bases, J lost 6 bases, and 4 bases stayed unmatched. Germline V gene data show CDR1 as SGDLS and CDR2 as YYNGEE. The CDR3 contains 15 residues. The CDR3 DNA sequence: TGTGCCAGCAGCGTAGTAGGACAGGGCGCCGGGGAGCTGTTTTTT. It codes for CASSVVGQGAGELFF.